The TCR beta chain under discussion was sequenced for a study of blood T cell repertoires in COVID-19. The study assigned cohorts using participant-reported clinical history. V trimming: 3 bases; J trimming: 0 bases; junction bases outside the gene matches: 5. There are 15 residues in the CDR3. Germline CDR1 and CDR2: SQVTM and ANQGSEA. In the authors' workflow: From reference gene primer amplification, estimates of nucleated cell counts were derived. Sequencing was performed with immunoSEQ multiplex PCR; in TCRdb, only in-frame clones are kept and a portion is missing. V and J calls and clone size come straight from that table; D and trimming were deduced from the DNA. The profile shows 130,000 or so clones, 84% of them singletons.

The origin of this receptor is a woman between 50 and 59 years old with acute COVID-19. The chain couples TRBV29-1 to TRBJ2-1; 7 nucleotides match TRBD1. Sequenced: PBMCs or T cells enriched from blood (not recorded which). CDR3 protein: CSVETDRSSYNEQFF. Written as DNA, the CDR3 is TGCAGCGTTGAGACGGACAGGAGCTCCTACAATGAGCAGTTCTTC.